This T cell receptor beta chain was profiled in a study of shared clonotypes between healthy human individuals. The CDR3 has 21 residues. CDR1 and CDR2 from the germline V gene are SGHTA and FQGTGA. The ends lost 0 bases at V and 2 bases at J; junction bases unmatched: 17. TCRdb keeps only in-frame clones here, not all; method: immunoSEQ multiplex PCR. The profile shows 450,000 to 600,000 clones, around 79% of them singletons. This clonotype originated in a woman aged 35 to 49 in good health. Some clones in this sample may be carry-over from other donors' samples. Sequencing was carried out using PBMCs. This chain uses TRBV7-3 with TRBJ2-2; 8 bases match TRBD2. CDR3 sequence: CASSLTWLAGQITNNTGELFF. DNA of the CDR3: TGTGCCAGCAGCTTAACGTGGCTAGCGGGCCAGATTACGAATAACACCGGGGAGCTGTTTTTT.